This T cell receptor (beta chain) was sequenced for a study of T cells in Graves' hyperthyroidism and ophthalmopathy. Study findings and constraints: Researchers found most expanded thyroid clonotypes above 0.001 in blood as well.

The V end lost 2 bases, the J end lost 1 base, and 17 bases lay between the germline ends. Germline V gives CDR1 LGHDT, CDR2 YNNKEL (reference sequence). CDR3 size: 17 residues. This clonotype was seen ten or more times. No antigen is known for it. Patients showing uncontrolled infection, other autoimmune disease, pregnancy or lactation were ineligible. Amplified regions were TCR beta CDR3 sequences from RNA transcripts. An initial round of RT-PCR targeting the TCR CDR3 relied on the HTBI primer set. TCRdb fed the multiplex PCR reads into MiXCR, producing one record per CDR3 protein. This table holds over 150,000 distinct CDR3 sequences, 17% found once.

The sample consisted of blood. This chain connects TRBV3-1 to TRBJ1-1; D unresolved. The clonotype comes from a woman aged 45-65 years with Graves' hyperthyroidism. In nucleotides, the CDR3 is TGTGCCAGCAGCCAAACTCCTAACTTTCTCGAGAACACTGAAGCTTTCTTT. Protein: CASSQTPNFLENTEAFF.